This paragraph reports one TCR beta chain. The germline V gene has CDR1 SQVTM and CDR2 ANQGSEA. With 4 bases removed from V and 13 bases from J, the gap between germline ends came to 22 bases. The length of the CDR3 is 13 residues. The data are from a study of monozygotic twins with cystic fibrosis. The repertoire was sequenced with immunoSEQ multiplex PCR; TCRdb's copy has only in-frame clones and lacks some. This sample has under 30,000 clones, with 90% found just once. The specimen sequenced was blood. V is TRBV29-1 and J is TRBJ1-2; D is undetermined. The TCR originated in a girl aged 2-10 years with cystic fibrosis. The CDR3 sequence: CSVVRMSPSLGTF. CDR3 DNA sequence: TGCAGCGTTGTGAGGATGTCACCTTCCCTCGGCACCTTC.